The clone carrying this T cell receptor (beta chain) was seen repeatedly, ten times or more. What it binds is not known. These data belong to a study of T cells in Graves' hyperthyroidism and ophthalmopathy. Study summary: Upon initial diagnosis and before any treatment, peripheral blood was collected. General study results and limits: Most expanded thyroid clonotypes above 0.001 recurred in blood.

V was trimmed by 6 bases and J by 6 bases, leaving 15 bases between them. The CDR3 totals 14 residues. The authors deemed Graves' hyperthyroidism stable absent ophthalmopathy progression within 18 months. The authors obtained PBMCs from about 9 ml of fresh peripheral blood. RNA transcripts yielded amplified TCR beta CDR3 regions. Researchers ran a first-round RT-PCR on the TCR CDR3 using the HTBI primer set. TCRdb processed the multiplex PCR reads anew with MiXCR; each CDR3 protein has one entry. The sample has 650,000 to 700,000 distinct CDR3 sequences; around 16% are singletons. The sequence was collected from a man aged 45-65 years with Graves' hyperthyroidism. The sample taken for sequencing was blood. V usage is TRBV12-3 or TRBV12-4 and J usage is TRBJ2-1; maybe TRBD2 (6 bases). In nucleotides, the CDR3 is TGTGCCAGCAGCCTGGGAGAGGGAGGCAATGAGCAGTTCTTC. Encoded protein: CASSLGEGGNEQFF.